The 23 T cell receptor beta chains listed next were all sequenced from one sample in a study of T cell changes during pregnancy in multiple sclerosis. Produced via immunoSEQ multiplex PCR; TCRdb's table is partial and in-frame only. Seen here are more than 90,000 clones, roughly 92% observed once, and the top ten hold 1.5%. The specimen comprised peripheral blood, sampled in the third trimester of pregnancy. The receptors were gathered from a female donor with multiple sclerosis, enrolled in a pregnancy study.

The rearrangement joins TRBV11-2 to TRBJ1-5; the D gene is possibly TRBD1 (6 bases). In germline, CDR1 is SGHAT, CDR2 FQNNGV. V was trimmed by 5 bases and J by 1 base, leaving 12 bases between them. This CDR3 has 15 amino acids. The CDR3 loop is CASSPDSLSNQPQHF. CDR3 sequence (DNA): TGTGCCAGCAGCCCGGACAGCCTGAGCAATCAGCCCCAGCATTTT. The full variable domain, completed using reference TRBV11-2 and TRBJ1-5, is EAGVAQSPRYKIIEKRQSVAFWCNPISGHATLYWYQQILGQGPKLLIQFQNNGVVDDSQLPKDRFSAERLKGVDSTLKIQPAKLEDSAVYLCASSPDSLSNQPQHFGDGTRLSIL.

The V gene is TRBV29-1, the J gene TRBJ1-6; 10 bases map to TRBD1. Germline values: CDR1 SQVTM, CDR2 ANQGSEA. J lost 7 bases, V lost 7 bases, and 4 bases had no gene match. The CDR3 has 13 amino acids. In nucleotides, the CDR3 is TGCAGCGCCGGGACAGGGGTCAATTCACCCCTCCACTTT. It is translated as CSAGTGVNSPLHF.

The rearrangement uses TRBV9 and TRBJ2-4; TRBD1 matches at 7 bases. This CDR3 spans 14 amino acids. The V segment lost 4 bases and the J segment 6 bases; nucleotides outside the gene matches: 7. Germline V gene lookup returns CDR1 SGDLS and CDR2 YYNGEE. This chain's CDR3 is CASSPTGQLNIQYF. The CDR3 DNA reads TGTGCCAGCAGCCCCACGGGACAGCTAAACATTCAGTACTTC.

The chain joins TRBV7-2 to TRBJ2-7; 8 positions match TRBD1. The CDR3 is made up of 13 amino acids. V shed 5 bases and J 2 bases; nucleotides not matched to a gene: 2. Germline V CDR1 and CDR2: SGHTA, FQGNSA. CDR3: CASSRGQAYEQYF. CDR3 sequence (DNA): TGTGCCAGCAGCCGGGGACAGGCCTACGAGCAGTACTTC. The whole variable domain, filled in from reference TRBV7-2 and TRBJ2-7, reads GAGVSQSPSNKVTEKGKDVELRCDPISGHTALYWYRQSLGQGLEFLIYFQGNSAPDKSGLPSDRFSAERTGGSVSTLTIQRTQQEDSAVYLCASSRGQAYEQYFGPGTRLTVT.

The rearrangement joins TRBV18 to TRBJ1-1; 12 nucleotides agree with TRBD1. Germline CDR1 KGHSH, CDR2 LQKENI. V lost 4 bases and J lost 0; bases outside the gene matches: 3. The CDR3 extends over 16 amino acids. The CDR3, as DNA: TGTGCCAGCTCACGGGACAGGGGGCCTCTGAACACTGAAGCTTTCTTT. Translated, it gives CASSRDRGPLNTEAFF.

This chain links TRBV2 with TRBJ2-6, with TRBD2 identical over 7 bases. The V segment lost 10 bases and the J segment 4 bases; nucleotides outside the gene matches: 13. This CDR3 contains 16 residues. The germline V gene has CDR1 SNHLY and CDR2 FYNNEI. Here the CDR3 DNA reads TGTGCCACCCACGTGGGGGGGGATAGCGGGGCCAACGTCCTGACTTTC. Protein sequence: CATHVGGDSGANVLTF.

The chain joins TRBV4-2 to TRBJ2-2; TRBD2 is a possible D gene (6 bases). The V and J ends lost 0 bases and 5 bases respectively, with 16 bases between them. CDR3 length: 17 residues. Germline lookup yields CDR1 LGHNA and CDR2 YNFKEQ. The CDR3 DNA reads TGTGCCAGCAGCCAAGATCGGTCGGGAGCGGGTACCGGGGAGCTGTTTTTT. This gives the protein CASSQDRSGAGTGELFF.

About this clone itself: One junction end does not reproduce the germline sequence, and a read error may be involved. This chain joins TRBV27 and TRBJ2-1, with 8 bases that match TRBD1. Germline-derived CDR1 and CDR2 are MNHEY and SMNVEV (reference sequence). This CDR3 spans 11 amino acids. The CDR3, as DNA: TGCGGGACAGGATCCTACAATGAGCAGTTCTTC. Residues: CGTGSYNEQFF.

The rearrangement uses TRBV9 and TRBJ2-1; 13 nucleotides line up with TRBD2. With 0 bases clipped from V and 1 base from J, the junction kept 10 bases outside the gene matches. Germline assignment: CDR1 SGDLS and CDR2 YYNGEE. The CDR3 has 20 residues. CDR3 protein: CASSVEGFTSGGVSYNEQFF. The CDR3, as DNA: TGTGCCAGCAGCGTAGAGGGGTTTACTAGCGGGGGGGTGTCCTACAATGAGCAGTTCTTC.

The V and J genes are TRBV27 and TRBJ1-2, with TRBD1 as a possible D gene (6 bases). Trimming pared 0 bases from V and 4 bases from J, leaving 9 bases between. The CDR3 consists of 14 residues. Germline CDR1 is MNHEY and CDR2 is SMNVEV (reference sequence). CDR3 nucleotides: TGTGCCAGCAGTTTATCCGCAGGGGTCTATGGCTACACCTTC. It specifies CASSLSAGVYGYTF.

V is TRBV7-3 and J is TRBJ1-2; 7 positions match TRBD1. The CDR3 has 15 amino acids. The V segment lost 6 bases and the J segment 4 bases; nucleotides outside the gene matches: 11. Germline V gene data show CDR1 as SGHTA and CDR2 as FQGTGA. CDR3 region: CASSLGGAQGYGYTF. CDR3 DNA: TGTGCCAGCAGTTTAGGGGGCGCTCAGGGCTATGGCTACACCTTC.

The genes are TRBV5-6 and TRBJ2-7; tentative D call: TRBD1 (5 bases). Germline values: CDR1 SGHDT, CDR2 YYEEEE. Deletions cut 0 bases from V and 2 bases from J, with 21 bases between. CDR3 length: 18 amino acids. DNA for the CDR3: TGTGCCAGCAGCTTGGCTCCAGGGCCGAGCTCATACACCTACGAGCAGTACTTC. It yields the protein CASSLAPGPSSYTYEQYF.

The V gene is TRBV2, the J gene TRBJ1-2; D might be TRBD1 (6 bases). V gave up 2 bases and J gave up 3 bases, with 19 bases separating them. The CDR3 totals 17 residues. Per germline, CDR1 SNHLY and CDR2 FYNNEI. The CDR3 reads CASSESVGDTFYYGYTF. The DNA for the CDR3 is TGTGCCAGCAGTGAATCGGTGGGGGACACATTTTACTATGGCTACACCTTC.

A single count supports this clone. The V gene is TRBV19, the J gene TRBJ2-7; TRBD2 aligns across 8 bases. The V segment lost 8 bases and the J segment 3 bases; nucleotides outside the gene matches: 3. The CDR3 extends over 12 amino acids. CDR1 LNHDA and CDR2 SQIVND come from the germline V gene (reference sequence). The CDR3 spells CASSAGVYEQYF. The CDR3 DNA is TGTGCCAGTTCAGCGGGAGTCTACGAGCAGTACTTC.

V and J are TRBV10-3 and TRBJ1-4; 10 positions agree with TRBD1. V gave up 4 bases and J gave up 5 bases; unmatched junction bases: 1. Germline CDR1 ENHRY, CDR2 SYGVKD. The CDR3 has 14 amino acids. The CDR3 bases are TGTGCCATCAGTGCGGGACAGGGGAATGAAAAACTGTTTTTT. Its translation: CAISAGQGNEKLFF.

The chain joins TRBV11-1 to TRBJ1-6; 9 bases line up with TRBD1. V dropped 5 bases and J dropped 9; count of bases not matched to a gene: 11. Per the germline V gene, CDR1 is SGHAT and CDR2 is FQDESV (reference sequence). The CDR3 runs 16 residues. The CDR3 DNA sequence: TGTGCCAGCAGCCAGACCGGACAGGGGCGTCGTTCACCCCTCCACTTT. It specifies CASSQTGQGRRSPLHF.

A single count supports this clone. This chain uses TRBV6-5 with TRBJ2-2, with TRBD2 identical over 12 bases. CDR1 is MNHEY and CDR2 is SVGAGI in the germline V gene. V lost 7 bases and J lost 4; bases outside the gene matches: 4. The length of the CDR3 is 15 residues. The CDR3 region is CASIRTSGTTGELFF. For the CDR3, the DNA is TGTGCCAGCATTCGGACTAGCGGGACCACCGGGGAGCTGTTTTTT.

The V and J genes are TRBV19 and TRBJ2-1; the D is unclear. The germline V gene has CDR1 LNHDA and CDR2 SQIVND (reference sequence). The CDR3 is made up of 13 amino acids. The V gene lost 7 bases and the J gene lost 9 bases, with 16 bases spanning the gap. Here the CDR3 reads CASTVTGIGEQFF. CDR3 nucleotide sequence: TGTGCCAGTACTGTGACTGGAATCGGTGAGCAGTTCTTC.

The J gene is TRBJ1-2, the V gene TRBV9; D not certain. This CDR3 region has 13 residues. V was cut by 0 bases and J by 5 bases, with 8 bases left in between. Germline V gives CDR1 SGDLS, CDR2 YYNGEE. The CDR3 loop is CASSVGAEYGYTF. Here the CDR3 DNA reads TGTGCCAGCAGCGTAGGGGCTGAGTATGGCTACACCTTC.

The chain uses TRBV11-2 and TRBJ2-1; D perhaps matches TRBD2 (5 bases). The CDR3 has 17 residues. With 7 bases removed from V and 10 bases from J, the gap between germline ends came to 29 bases. Germline-derived CDR1 and CDR2 are SGHAT and FQNNGV. The CDR3 bases are TGTGCCAGCACTAGAAACTCGGGGAGCCACTCGACGAGCGAGCAGTTCTTC. Translating gives CASTRNSGSHSTSEQFF.

The chain carries TRBV19 and TRBJ1-5, with 9 nucleotides matching TRBD1. The CDR3 has 14 amino acids. J was trimmed by 7 bases and V by 7 bases; bases with no gene match: 8. Looked up from germline, CDR1 is LNHDA and CDR2 is SQIVND (reference sequence). The CDR3 DNA reads as TGTGCCAGTACCCCGGACAGGGGCGGACAGCCCCAGCATTTT. This gives the protein CASTPDRGGQPQHF.

V is TRBV27 and J is TRBJ2-4; 7 bases are shared with TRBD1. This CDR3 is 17 amino acids long. V was clipped by 6 bases and J by 1 base; unmatched bases: 12. Germline values: CDR1 MNHEY, CDR2 SMNVEV (reference sequence). The DNA for the CDR3 is TGTGCCAGCAGCAGAACCACAGGGGACGGGGCCAAAAACATTCAGTACTTC. It codes for CASSRTTGDGAKNIQYF.

This chain joins TRBV2 and TRBJ2-1; TRBD1 matches 10 bases. CDR1 and CDR2 (germline): SNHLY, FYNNEI. This CDR3 spans 14 amino acids. Losses at the gene ends were 7 bases for V and 6 bases for J; bases not matched to a gene: 6. CDR3 residues: CASTRDRGSNEQFF. In DNA form, the CDR3 reads TGTGCCAGCACCAGGGACAGGGGTTCCAATGAGCAGTTCTTC.